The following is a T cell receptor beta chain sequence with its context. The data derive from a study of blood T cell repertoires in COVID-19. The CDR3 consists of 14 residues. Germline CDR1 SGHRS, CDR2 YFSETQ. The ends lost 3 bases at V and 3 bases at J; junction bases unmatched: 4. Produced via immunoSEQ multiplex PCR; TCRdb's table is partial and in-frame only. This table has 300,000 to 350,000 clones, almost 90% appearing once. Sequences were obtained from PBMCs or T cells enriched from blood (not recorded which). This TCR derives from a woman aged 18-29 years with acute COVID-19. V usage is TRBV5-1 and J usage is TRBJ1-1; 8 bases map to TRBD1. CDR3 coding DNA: TGCGCCAGCAGCTGGGGGACAGGTTACACTGAAGCTTTCTTT. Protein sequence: CASSWGTGYTEAFF. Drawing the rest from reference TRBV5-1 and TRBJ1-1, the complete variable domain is KAGVTQTPRYLIKTRGQQVTLSCSPISGHRSVSWYQQTPGQGLQFLFEYFSETQRNKGNFPGRFSGRQFSNSRSEMNVSTLELGDSALYLCASSWGTGYTEAFFGQGTRLTVV.